This entry lists 30 T cell receptor beta chains sequenced from one sample in a study of blood T cell repertoires in COVID-19. Assay: immunoSEQ multiplex PCR; the TCRdb copy retains only in-frame clones and omits some. Of some 320,000 clones listed, roughly 86% are singletons. Sequencing was carried out using PBMCs or T cells enriched from blood (not recorded which). The source of these receptors is a woman between 45 and 60 years old who had been exposed to COVID-19.

Only one count was recorded for this clone. This chain uses TRBV2 with TRBJ2-5, with TRBD1 matching 9 bases. Germline-derived CDR1 and CDR2 are SNHLY and FYNNEI. Trimming cost V 7 bases and J 3 bases; bases outside gene matches: 9. This CDR3 spans 15 amino acids. CDR3 protein: CASTTEGQGEETQYF. The CDR3 region has the DNA TGTGCCAGCACCACTGAGGGACAGGGAGAAGAGACCCAGTACTTC.

The chain combines TRBV30 with TRBJ1-4, with D perhaps matching TRBD1 (5 bases). Looked up from germline, CDR1 is GTSNPN and CDR2 is SVGIG (reference sequence). Trimming cost V 5 bases and J 3 bases, with 13 bases left between them. The CDR3 has 14 residues. The CDR3 is CAWQAGDPNEKLFF. The CDR3 DNA reads TGTGCCTGGCAGGCGGGGGATCCTAATGAAAAACTGTTTTTT.

The CDR3 region is CASSLEAPYRTNTGELFF. The CDR3 DNA follows: TGCGCCAGCAGCTTGGAAGCGCCCTATAGGACTAACACCGGGGAGCTGTTTTTT. The chain links TRBV5-1 to TRBJ2-2; tentatively, D is TRBD2 (5 bases). In germline, CDR1 is SGHRS, CDR2 YFSETQ. This CDR3 is built from 18 residues. With 0 bases removed from V and 2 bases from J, the gap between germline ends came to 17 bases.

This chain uses TRBV4-2 with TRBJ1-5; the match to TRBD1 covers 9 bases. Germline lookup yields CDR1 LGHNA and CDR2 YNFKEQ. This CDR3 contains 14 residues. V lost 1 base to trimming and J lost 11 bases; unmatched junction nucleotides: 6. The CDR3 region is CASSQGDRDGAQHF. CDR3 sequence (DNA): TGTGCCAGCAGCCAAGGGGACAGGGACGGGGCCCAGCATTTT.

Only one count was recorded for this clone. The chain uses TRBV2 and TRBJ1-4; possibly TRBD1 for D (6 bases). The V gene's germline CDR1 is SNHLY and CDR2 FYNNEI. With 4 bases removed from V and 5 bases from J, the gap between germline ends came to 20 bases. This CDR3 region has 17 residues. Here the CDR3 reads CASSARGKGVPNEKLFF. CDR3 bases: TGTGCCAGCAGTGCTAGGGGGAAGGGGGTTCCAAATGAAAAACTGTTTTTT.

The chain couples TRBV27 to TRBJ2-1, with TRBD1 matching 7 bases. Trimming took 6 bases from V and 4 from J; bases not matched to a gene: 3. The germline V gene encodes CDR1 MNHEY and CDR2 SMNVEV (reference sequence). The CDR3 is made up of 13 amino acids. In nucleotides, the CDR3 is TGTGCCAGCAGCAGGGACAGATACAATGAGCAGTTCTTC. Translated: CASSRDRYNEQFF.

CDR3 coding DNA: TGTGCCAGCACCCCTTATAGCGGGGTTAATGAGCAGTTCTTC. Residues: CASTPYSGVNEQFF. The genes are TRBV7-2 and TRBJ2-1; 8 bases fit TRBD2. The CDR3 runs to 14 residues. The trim removed 7 bases at V and 7 bases at J, leaving 9 bases unmatched. From germline, CDR1 is SGHTA and CDR2 FQGNSA.

The gene calls are TRBV6-5 and TRBJ2-5; D is possibly TRBD2 (6 bases). Trimming took off 6 bases at V and 4 bases at J, with 18 bases between the two ends. CDR1 is MNHEY and CDR2 is SVGAGI in the germline V gene. CDR3 length: 15 residues. CDR3 sequence reads: CASRLALAGRETQYF. The CDR3 DNA is TGTGCCAGCAGACTCGCCCTGGCGGGAAGAGAGACCCAGTACTTC.

The V and J genes are TRBV2 and TRBJ1-1; maybe TRBD1 (5 bases). The CDR3 extends over 12 amino acids. V was cut by 8 bases and J by 0 bases, with 7 bases left in between. Looked up from germline, CDR1 is SNHLY and CDR2 is FYNNEI. The CDR3 region has the DNA TGTGCCAGCTTGGGGCTGAACACTGAAGCTTTCTTT. This sequence encodes CASLGLNTEAFF.

The chain uses TRBV5-5 and TRBJ2-7; a weak D match, TRBD2 (6 bases). Germline assignment: CDR1 SGHKS and CDR2 YYEKEE (reference sequence). The CDR3 loop spans 14 amino acids. Trimming removed 2 bases at V and 7 bases at J, with 16 bases between. CDR3 nucleotide sequence: TGTGCCAGCAGCTTAGATTTGGGCGCGGGGGAGCAGTACTTC. This translates into CASSLDLGAGEQYF.

The chain is built from TRBV10-3 and TRBJ2-5; 8 bases align to TRBD1. Germline CDR1 reads ENHRY; CDR2 reads SYGVKD. Losses at the gene ends were 8 bases for V and 1 base for J; bases not matched to a gene: 6. This CDR3 has 14 amino acids. For the CDR3, the DNA is TGTGCCATCGGACAGGGTGGTCTCCAAGAGACCCAGTACTTC. Protein sequence: CAIGQGGLQETQYF.

This clone has a handful of counts. V gene TRBV19 combines with J gene TRBJ1-2; tentatively, D is TRBD1 (5 bases). Deletions cut 6 bases from V and 0 bases from J, with 5 bases between. The CDR3 extends over 12 amino acids. Germline V gene lookup returns CDR1 LNHDA and CDR2 SQIVND (reference sequence). In DNA form, the CDR3 reads TGTGCCAGTAGGGACACTAACTATGGCTACACCTTC. This sequence encodes CASRDTNYGYTF.

The gene calls are TRBV11-2 and TRBJ1-1; D not resolved. Trimming removed 1 base from V and 1 base from J, with 10 bases in between. Germline CDR1 is SGHAT and CDR2 is FQNNGV. There are 15 residues in the CDR3. The CDR3 here is CASSLGLMRNTEAFF. The DNA of the CDR3 is TGTGCCAGCAGCTTAGGGTTGATGAGGAACACTGAAGCTTTCTTT. Together with reference TRBV11-2 and TRBJ1-1, the CDR3 gives the full variable domain: EAGVAQSPRYKIIEKRQSVAFWCNPISGHATLYWYQQILGQGPKLLIQFQNNGVVDDSQLPKDRFSAERLKGVDSTLKIQPAKLEDSAVYLCASSLGLMRNTEAFFGQGTRLTVV.

V is TRBV7-6 and J is TRBJ2-3, with TRBD2 as a possible D gene (7 bases). Trimming cost V 11 bases and J 3 bases, with 27 bases left between them. The germline V gene has CDR1 SGHVS and CDR2 FNYEAQ. The CDR3 consists of 17 residues. The CDR3: CASSHPVEGGGTDTQYF. The CDR3, as DNA: TGTGCCTCCTCACACCCCGTAGAGGGGGGGGGTACAGATACGCAGTATTTT.

The chain carries TRBV5-6 and TRBJ1-1; 7 nucleotides line up with TRBD1. This CDR3 comprises 14 residues. V dropped 4 bases and J dropped 1; count of bases not matched to a gene: 4. Germline loops: CDR1 SGHDT, CDR2 YYEEEE. The CDR3 nucleotides read TGTGCCAGCAGCACCGGGACAGCGAACACTGAAGCTTTCTTT. This codes for CASSTGTANTEAFF.

This clone was counted a few times. The CDR3 is CASSPYSSEQYF. The DNA of the CDR3 is TGTGCCAGCAGTCCCTACAGTTCCGAGCAGTACTTC. V usage is TRBV28 and J usage is TRBJ2-7, with no clear D. CDR3 length: 12 residues. V was pared by 5 bases and J by 6 bases, with 11 bases between. Germline V gene lookup returns CDR1 MDHEN and CDR2 SYDVKM.

CDR3 amino acids: CSVQGASSYEQYF. CDR3 coding DNA: TGCAGCGTTCAGGGGGCTAGCTCCTACGAGCAGTACTTC. V usage is TRBV29-1 and J usage is TRBJ2-7; 8 bases are shared with TRBD1. The CDR3 is made up of 13 amino acids. V was pared by 5 bases and J by 0 bases, with 3 bases of the junction left unmatched. Germline assignment: CDR1 SQVTM and CDR2 ANQGSEA.

CDR3 protein: CASSPQGPEAFF. DNA of the CDR3: TGTGCCAGCAGCCCACAGGGGCCTGAAGCTTTCTTT. The chain joins TRBV7-9 to TRBJ1-1; 7 bases fit TRBD1. The CDR3 is made up of 12 amino acids. Germline V gene data show CDR1 as SEHNR and CDR2 as FQNEAQ (reference sequence). Unmatched junction bases numbered 3, after V lost 5 bases and J lost 6 bases.

The chain uses TRBV27 and TRBJ2-1; tentatively, D is TRBD2 (6 bases). CDR3 size: 15 residues. The germline V gene encodes CDR1 MNHEY and CDR2 SMNVEV (reference sequence). V was pared by 6 bases and J by 2 bases, with 14 bases between. The CDR3 reads CASRGGARPYNEQFF. CDR3 in DNA: TGTGCCAGCAGGGGCGGGGCACGTCCCTACAATGAGCAGTTCTTC.

This clone was found a few times. The genes are TRBV30 and TRBJ1-2; D unresolved. The V and J ends lost 4 bases and 6 bases respectively, with 21 bases between them. Per the germline V gene, CDR1 is GTSNPN and CDR2 is SVGIG (reference sequence). This CDR3 has 15 amino acids. Here the CDR3 reads CAWTYKSRFLDGYTF. The CDR3 DNA sequence: TGTGCCTGGACGTACAAGTCTCGCTTCTTGGATGGCTACACCTTC.

The CDR3 sequence: CASSWDRGAGELFF. The CDR3 DNA follows: TGTGCCAGCAGTTGGGACAGGGGTGCCGGGGAGCTGTTTTTT. The chain employs TRBV6-5 and TRBJ2-2; 10 bases agree with TRBD1. Germline CDR1 reads MNHEY; CDR2 reads SVGAGI. Trimming cost V 4 bases and J 6 bases; bases outside gene matches: 2. There are 14 residues in the CDR3.

Remarks on this clone: Other nucleotide sequences in the sample specify the same CDR3. V is TRBV30 and J is TRBJ2-1; tentatively, D is TRBD2 (6 bases). The CDR3 contains 12 residues. Germline V gene sequence: CDR1 GTSNPN, CDR2 SVGIG (reference sequence). Trimming left V 2 bases short and J 6 bases short, with 8 bases between. The CDR3 coding sequence is TGTGCCTGGAGTTTTAGCGGCAATGAGCAGTTCTTC. The encoded protein is CAWSFSGNEQFF.

This sequence joins TRBV28 and TRBJ2-1; 11 positions match TRBD2. V was clipped by 8 bases and J by 5 bases; unmatched bases: 5. CDR1 and CDR2 from the germline V gene are MDHEN and SYDVKM. There are 14 residues in the CDR3. CDR3 coding DNA: TGTGCCAGCCCTCCTAGCGGGGGGAACAATGAGCAGTTCTTC. It codes for CASPPSGGNNEQFF.

CDR3 coding DNA: TGTGCCAGCAGCCCTATTGGGGGAGGTGGCTACGAGCAGTACTTC. It translates to CASSPIGGGGYEQYF. The J gene is TRBJ2-7, the V gene TRBV7-9; tentative D call: TRBD2 (6 bases). This CDR3 is built from 15 residues. V shed 5 bases and J shed 3 bases, with 17 bases lying between them. CDR1 is SEHNR and CDR2 is FQNEAQ in the germline V gene (reference sequence).

Only one count was recorded for this clone. The chain is built from TRBV6-5 and TRBJ1-1; D possibly corresponds to TRBD1 (5 bases). V lost 2 bases and J lost 4, with 8 bases in between. Germline V gives CDR1 MNHEY, CDR2 SVGAGI. The CDR3 is 13 amino acids. This CDR3 reads CASSYQGSTEAFF. CDR3 in DNA: TGTGCCAGCAGTTACCAGGGATCCACTGAAGCTTTCTTT.

V gene TRBV25-1 combines with J gene TRBJ1-4; 7 nucleotides agree with TRBD1. Germline CDR1 MGHDK, CDR2 SYGVNS. The CDR3 totals 11 residues. Trimming cost V 5 bases and J 14 bases; bases outside gene matches: 5. Written as DNA, the CDR3 is TGTGCCAGCAGTAGAGGGGGCGACCTGTTTTTT. Translated: CASSRGGDLFF.

The chain couples TRBV27 to TRBJ1-2; 9 nucleotides agree with TRBD1. The V gene's germline CDR1 is MNHEY and CDR2 SMNVEV (reference sequence). The CDR3 has 12 residues. The CDR3 spells CARDRVDYGYTF. CDR3 DNA: TGTGCACGGGACAGGGTAGACTATGGCTACACCTTC.

The V and J genes are TRBV9 and TRBJ1-1; no clear D gene. Trimming shortened V by 1 base and J by 1 base, and 8 bases separated the two germline ends. The CDR3 is made up of 14 amino acids. The V gene's germline CDR1 is SGDLS and CDR2 YYNGEE. CDR3 residues: CASSVNARNTEAFF. CDR3 in DNA: TGTGCCAGCAGCGTAAACGCGCGGAACACTGAAGCTTTCTTT.

CDR3 sequence: CAWSVAPSEGQFF. DNA for the CDR3: TGTGCCTGGAGTGTAGCTCCTTCGGAGGGGCAGTTCTTC. This chain connects TRBV30 to TRBJ2-1; D is perhaps TRBD2 (6 bases). This CDR3 comprises 13 residues. Germline CDR1 and CDR2: GTSNPN and SVGIG (reference sequence). V was shortened by 0 bases and J by 12 bases, with 15 bases between the two germline ends.

The chain joins TRBV13 to TRBJ1-3, with D possibly TRBD1 on 5 matching bases. The ends were cut back, 6 bases at V and 0 bases at J, with 9 bases in the middle. The length of the CDR3 is 14 residues. Looked up from germline, CDR1 is PRHDT and CDR2 is FYEKMQ (reference sequence). The CDR3 DNA reads as TGTGCCAGCAGTTCAACAGGCTCTGGAAACACCATATATTTT. It specifies CASSSTGSGNTIYF.